The following is a TCR beta chain sequence with its context. Its antigen remains unidentified. No much larger clonotype is one base removed from it; base qualities were not supplied. The immunoSEQ Assay, a bias-controlled multiplex PCR, was used to amplify TCRbeta CDR3 regions from genomic DNA. In the original analysis: Within the assay, amplification of reference gene primers was used to estimate how many nucleated cells each sample contained. To quantify the absolute abundance of each unique TCRbeta CDR3 rearrangement, sequence reads were collapsed and filtered. For each sample, productive Simpson clonality was calculated as the square root of Simpson's diversity index over productive rearrangements. In TCRdb, the immuneACCESS table is reduced to in-frame sequences with V and J assigned. These tables do not hold every clone; where another copy was compared, an unresolved V gene accounts for under half, and the others remain unexplained. V, J and clone size were drawn from that table, and D and trimming were deduced from the DNA. The table for this sample lists about 180,000 clones; 82% of them were counted only once. Less than 20% of the sample is held by the ten biggest clonotypes.

From the cysteine through the phenylalanine, the CDR3 covers 16 amino acids. The retained sequence is limited to the CDR3, 48 bases, with the frame set at the first base. CDR1 is given as SGHRS and CDR2 as YFSETQ, both from the germline V gene. V has 0 bases trimmed and J has 1 base trimmed; junction bases matching no gene number 3. These data come from a study of blood T cell repertoires in COVID-19 (TCRdb year 2020). Regarding the research as a whole: Samples covering the acute and convalescent phases of COVID-19 were provided by collaborators in the United States, Italy and Spain. Deeply sampled blood TCRbeta repertoires from subjects exposed to, actively infected with, or recovered from COVID-19 were included in the dataset. The material from the prospective study consisted of cDNA or gDNA derived from T cells, B-cell-depleted T cells, or PBMCs. Nearly every sample came with metadata listing a de-identified subject ID, COVID-19 status, age in years and sex. The repertoires were released in a freely available public database meant as a resource for research on the immune response to SARS-CoV-2. Samples were obtained from the ongoing ImmuneRACE study (first 160 participants) and from about 1,300 subjects provided by 6 global collaborators. Where available, HLA class I and class II types were taken from metadata supplied by the sample provider and were not determined by assay-based typing. The paper's findings and limits, for the study overall: The quantity of clinical and demographic metadata differed by source and by participant and was supplied without curation.

Participants in the prospective study were enrolled through a virtual design, were aged about 18 to 100 years, and lived in some 24 United States geographic areas. Cohort assignment in the prospective study relied on participant-reported clinical history from a screening survey and a study questionnaire. Recovered participants in ImmuneRACE Cohort 3 were defined by two consecutive negative NP/OP PCR tests, clearance by a healthcare professional, or resolution of symptoms. Each participant in the prospective study had whole blood, serum and a nasopharyngeal or oropharyngeal swab collected by mobile phlebotomists. Prospective study participants could optionally give additional blood draws and questionnaires over a 2-month period. Prospective study blood samples were shipped either frozen or at room temperature before DNA extraction.

Specimen: PBMCs or T cells enriched from blood (not recorded which). The chain is encoded by TRBV5-1 joined to TRBJ2-2; 7 of the junction bases match TRBD2. This clonotype was sampled from a man aged 55 to 69 who had recovered from COVID-19. The DNA reads TGCGCCAGCAGCTTGGCGGCTAGCGGGAACACCGGGGAGCTGTTTTTT. It codes for CASSLAASGNTGELFF.